This T cell receptor (beta chain) emerged from a study of cytomegalovirus exposure and HLA in healthy donors. The study ran its PCR with 60 Vbeta and 13 Jbeta primers. TCRdb keeps only in-frame clones here, not all; method: immunoSEQ multiplex PCR. The data hold 95,000 to 150,000 clones, with approximately 72% observed a single time. Overall study findings and caveats: There were some V segments, including TRBV6-2 and TRBV6-3, excluded as indistinguishable.

Per the germline V gene, CDR1 is SGHDT and CDR2 is YYEEEE. CDR3 length: 14 amino acids. The ends lost 1 base at V and 7 bases at J; junction bases unmatched: 1. A word on this clone: Its cognate antigen is unknown.

The chain links TRBV5-6 to TRBJ2-4; 11 nucleotides match TRBD2. What was sequenced was PBMCs. The receptor was isolated from a man aged 18 to 29 in good health and CMV-seronegative. Here the CDR3 reads CASSLIAGGNIQYF. As DNA, the CDR3 is TGTGCCAGCAGCTTGATAGCGGGAGGGAACATTCAGTACTTC.